These 28 T cell receptor beta chains were all obtained from the same sample, sequenced in a study of control samples from healthy donors and cancer patients. Assay: immunoSEQ multiplex PCR; the TCRdb copy retains only in-frame clones and omits some. The sample holds 170,000 or so clones; about 91% are singletons and the top ten take just over 2%. Sequenced material: blood. These receptors were collected from a woman between 35 and 50 years old in good health.

The J gene is TRBJ2-3, the V gene TRBV7-9; D gene uncertain. Trimming cost V 1 base and J 2 bases, with 10 bases left between them. Looked up from germline, CDR1 is SEHNR and CDR2 is FQNEAQ (reference sequence). The CDR3 has 15 residues. The CDR3 protein is CASSLGVSHTDTQYF. CDR3 DNA: TGTGCCAGCAGCTTAGGGGTCTCGCACACAGATACGCAGTATTTT.

This clone was seen once. The J gene is TRBJ1-5, the V gene TRBV5-6, with 7 bases matching TRBD1. V lost 0 bases, J lost 5 bases, and 5 bases stayed unmatched. Germline V lookup: CDR1 SGHDT, CDR2 YYEEEE. This CDR3 contains 15 residues. The CDR3 DNA sequence: TGTGCCAGCAGCTTGGGGCAGGGGGTTTATCAGCCCCAGCATTTT. It is translated as CASSLGQGVYQPQHF.

The rearrangement uses TRBV4-1 and TRBJ1-3, with D unclear. Germline V gives CDR1 MGHRA, CDR2 YSYEKL. The V end lost 0 bases, the J end lost 4 bases, and 10 bases lay between the germline ends. The CDR3 spans 15 residues. The CDR3 protein is CASSQDLRGGNTIYF. CDR3 sequence (DNA): TGCGCCAGCAGCCAAGATCTACGGGGAGGAAACACCATATATTTT.

The chain recombines TRBV7-9 with TRBJ2-3; TRBD2 aligns across 9 bases. V lost 1 base and J lost 3; bases outside the gene matches: 2. This CDR3 contains 15 residues. The germline V gene has CDR1 SEHNR and CDR2 FQNEAQ (reference sequence). The CDR3 DNA is TGTGCCAGCAGCTTAGGCGGGGGGGATACAGATACGCAGTATTTT. Encoded protein: CASSLGGGDTDTQYF.

The chain carries TRBV5-5 and TRBJ1-5, with a tentative D call TRBD1 (6 bases). The V end lost 3 bases, the J end lost 2 bases, and 21 bases lay between the germline ends. This CDR3 region has 18 residues. The germline CDR1 and CDR2 sequences are SGHKS and YYEKEE (reference sequence). CDR3 bases: TGTGCCAGCAGCTCGTCGCAGGGGCAGGGATTAGGCAATCAGCCCCAGCATTTT. Translated, it gives CASSSSQGQGLGNQPQHF. Looking up the rest from reference TRBV5-5 and TRBJ1-5 gives the full variable domain: DAGVTQSPTHLIKTRGQQVTLRCSPISGHKSVSWYQQVLGQGPQFIFQYYEKEERGRGNFPDRFSARQFPNYSSELNVNALLLGDSALYLCASSSSQGQGLGNQPQHFGDGTRLSIL.

The rearrangement links TRBV6-5 to TRBJ2-7; 12 bases match TRBD2. This CDR3 comprises 15 residues. V shed 6 bases and J 2 bases; nucleotides not matched to a gene: 5. Looked up from germline, CDR1 is MNHEY and CDR2 is SVGAGI. Written as DNA, the CDR3 is TGTGCCAGCAGGATACTAGCGGGGGGCACCTACGAGCAGTACTTC. Translation: CASRILAGGTYEQYF.

The rearrangement links TRBV5-1 to TRBJ1-2; TRBD1 aligns across 9 bases. V lost 4 bases to trimming and J lost 2 bases; unmatched junction nucleotides: 6. The CDR3 loop spans 15 amino acids. Per the germline V gene, CDR1 is SGHRS and CDR2 is YFSETQ. Here the CDR3 DNA reads TGCGCCAGCAGCCCCTCGGGACAGGGAAACTATGGCTACACCTTC. This gives the protein CASSPSGQGNYGYTF.

The chain employs TRBV5-1 and TRBJ2-5; D possibly matches TRBD1 or TRBD2 (5 bases each). There are 17 residues in the CDR3. Trimming removed 4 bases from V and 1 base from J, with 20 bases in between. Germline V gene data show CDR1 as SGHRS and CDR2 as YFSETQ. The CDR3 loop is CASSGTALTTIQETQYF. The CDR3 DNA reads as TGCGCCAGCAGCGGGACGGCCCTGACAACGATCCAAGAGACCCAGTACTTC.

This clone was counted a few times. The chain carries TRBV6-4 and TRBJ1-6; D might be TRBD1 (5 bases). Looked up from germline, CDR1 is MRHNA and CDR2 is SNTAGT. The CDR3 runs 15 residues. Deletions cut 10 bases from V and 4 bases from J, with 17 bases between. The CDR3 spells CATSGPGIYNSPLHF. CDR3 nucleotides: TGTGCCACCTCGGGACCTGGGATATATAATTCACCCCTCCACTTT.

The chain combines TRBV3-1 (or the pseudogene TRBV3-2) with TRBJ1-2, with 10 bases aligning to TRBD1. CDR1 is LGHDT, CDR2 YNNKEL, per germline (reference sequence). V lost 1 base, J lost 3 bases, and 8 bases stayed unmatched. The length of the CDR3 is 17 residues. The CDR3 here is CASSQGDRGPSYYGYTF. CDR3 bases: TGTGCCAGCAGCCAAGGGGACAGGGGACCTAGCTACTATGGCTACACCTTC.

The V gene is TRBV2, the J gene TRBJ2-7, with 10 bases fitting TRBD2. CDR1 SNHLY and CDR2 FYNNEI come from the germline V gene. CDR3 length equals 15 residues. V trimming: 5 bases; J trimming: 5 bases; junction bases outside the gene matches: 9. CDR3 amino acids: CASSLQRGGLNEQYF. Here the CDR3 DNA reads TGTGCCAGCAGTCTTCAGCGGGGGGGCCTGAACGAGCAGTACTTC.

This chain joins TRBV6-4 and TRBJ2-7; unclear D gene. The CDR3 is made up of 13 amino acids. Looked up from germline, CDR1 is MRHNA and CDR2 is SNTAGT. V gave up 0 bases and J gave up 12 bases, with 15 bases separating them. CDR3 DNA sequence: TGTGCCAGCAGTGACTCTGGCCGAGAGGTGTTGTACTTC. Protein product: CASSDSGREVLYF.

The chain uses TRBV27 and TRBJ2-3, with no clear D. V was trimmed by 8 bases and J by 1 base, leaving 10 bases between them. The germline V gene encodes CDR1 MNHEY and CDR2 SMNVEV (reference sequence). CDR3 size: 13 residues. The CDR3 coding sequence is TGTGCCAGCCCCTTAGTACGCACAGATACGCAGTATTTT. Amino acids: CASPLVRTDTQYF.

This clone has a single count. The chain recombines TRBV5-1 with TRBJ2-3, with 8 bases lining up with TRBD1. V lost 3 bases to trimming and J lost 6 bases; unmatched junction nucleotides: 6. The CDR3 is made up of 14 amino acids. Per the germline V gene, CDR1 is SGHRS and CDR2 is YFSETQ. The CDR3 reads CASSSQGAGDTQYF. In DNA form, the CDR3 reads TGCGCCAGCAGCTCCCAGGGGGCAGGGGATACGCAGTATTTT.

The genes are TRBV25-1 and TRBJ1-6; 10 bases agree with TRBD1. V shed 3 bases, J shed 9 bases, and the junction held 2 bases outside the gene matches. This CDR3 spans 14 amino acids. Germline assignment: CDR1 MGHDK and CDR2 SYGVNS. The CDR3 coding sequence is TGTGCCAGCAGTGAGGACAGGGGGGCTTCACCCCTCCACTTT. This encodes CASSEDRGASPLHF.

The chain links TRBV10-2 to TRBJ2-7; D tentatively fits TRBD1 or TRBD2 (5 bases each). Germline CDR1 is WSHSY and CDR2 is SAAADI. The V and J ends lost 6 bases and 0 bases respectively, with 6 bases between them. The CDR3 totals 12 residues. CDR3 sequence: CASRGDSYEQYF. The CDR3 DNA follows: TGCGCCAGCAGGGGGGACTCCTACGAGCAGTACTTC.

The rearrangement uses TRBV20-1 and TRBJ1-2; D possibly corresponds to TRBD1 (5 bases). CDR1 is DFQATT, CDR2 SNEGSKA, per germline (reference sequence). The length of the CDR3 is 13 residues. Trimming shortened V by 3 bases and J by 7 bases, and 15 bases separated the two germline ends. The CDR3 DNA is TGCAGTGCTAGTTACCTAGGGGTTGGTGGCTACACCTTC. Its translation is CSASYLGVGGYTF.

This chain connects TRBV10-2 to TRBJ1-1; D possibly corresponds to TRBD1 (5 bases). The CDR3 extends over 12 amino acids. V was shortened by 4 bases and J by 7 bases, with 10 bases between the two germline ends. CDR1 is WSHSY and CDR2 is SAAADI in the germline V gene. The CDR3 spells CASSGQGYEAFF. CDR3 DNA: TGCGCCAGCAGTGGTCAGGGTTATGAAGCTTTCTTT.

This clone appeared a single time. The V gene is TRBV28, the J gene TRBJ2-3; 12 bases are a match to TRBD1. Germline lookup yields CDR1 MDHEN and CDR2 SYDVKM. J was trimmed by 15 bases and V by 4 bases; bases with no gene match: 5. This CDR3 has 12 residues. CDR3 bases: TGTGCCAGCAGTTCTGTGGGGACAGGGGGCTATTTT. Encoded protein: CASSSVGTGGYF.

This chain uses TRBV14 with TRBJ2-2; 10 bases agree with TRBD1. V shed 5 bases, J shed 6 bases, and the junction held 12 bases outside the gene matches. Germline assignment: CDR1 SGHDN and CDR2 FVKESK. The CDR3 is 17 residues long. CDR3 loop: CASSGRYGTGVSGELFF. The CDR3 bases are TGTGCCAGCAGCGGCCGGTATGGGACAGGGGTGTCCGGGGAGCTGTTTTTT.

The rearrangement links TRBV5-1 to TRBJ1-3; D is undetermined. Germline V gene lookup returns CDR1 SGHRS and CDR2 YFSETQ. The V end was cut by 0 bases, the J end by 4 bases, with 5 bases between. This CDR3 has 13 amino acids. The CDR3 sequence is CASSLGRGNTIYF. CDR3 sequence (DNA): TGCGCCAGCAGCTTGGGGAGGGGAAACACCATATATTTT.

The chain links TRBV3-1 (or the pseudogene TRBV3-2) to TRBJ1-1, with D perhaps TRBD1 (5 bases). Trimming removed 7 bases at V and 2 bases at J, with 14 bases between. Germline V gives CDR1 LGHDT, CDR2 YNNKEL (reference sequence). The CDR3 length is 14 residues. The CDR3 protein is CASMGREQNTEAFF. CDR3 in DNA: TGTGCCAGCATGGGCAGGGAACAAAACACTGAAGCTTTCTTT.

V and J are TRBV6-2 or TRBV6-3 and TRBJ1-4; 9 bases map to TRBD1. This CDR3 is built from 14 residues. Trimming cost V 4 bases and J 4 bases; bases outside gene matches: 1. CDR1 MNHEY and CDR2 SVGEGT come from the germline V gene. For the CDR3, the DNA is TGTGCCAGCAGTTTGGGACAGGGTAATGAAAAACTGTTTTTT. Its translation: CASSLGQGNEKLFF.

This chain links TRBV28 with TRBJ2-7; D is possibly TRBD2 (6 bases). Germline assignment: CDR1 MDHEN and CDR2 SYDVKM. This CDR3 region has 13 residues. Between the trimmed V and J ends, which lost 3 bases and 3 bases, there was a span of 9 bases. DNA of the CDR3: TGTGCCAGCAGTTTGAGGACTAACTACGAGCAGTACTTC. Its protein is CASSLRTNYEQYF. The whole variable domain, filled in from reference TRBV28 and TRBJ2-7, reads DVKVTQSSRYLVKRTGEKVFLECVQDMDHENMFWYRQDPGLGLRLIYFSYDVKMKEKGDIPEGYSVSREKKERFSLILESASTNQTSMYLCASSLRTNYEQYFGPGTRLTVT.

The chain employs TRBV27 and TRBJ1-1; D perhaps matches TRBD1 (5 bases). Trimming took 4 bases from V and 6 from J, leaving 18 bases between them. The CDR3 has 15 amino acids. From germline, CDR1 is MNHEY and CDR2 SMNVEV (reference sequence). CDR3 in amino acids: CASSSEWTLAPEAFF. CDR3 nucleotides: TGTGCCAGCAGTTCGGAATGGACATTGGCTCCTGAAGCTTTCTTT.

At least ten counts were recorded for this clone. J is TRBJ2-1 and V is TRBV11-2; D gene unclear. Trimming removed 4 bases at V and 12 bases at J, with 13 bases between. This CDR3 is built from 12 residues. Germline values: CDR1 SGHAT, CDR2 FQNNGV. CDR3 sequence reads: CASSSDPQSQFF. CDR3 in DNA: TGTGCCAGCAGCTCGGACCCCCAGTCGCAGTTCTTC.

The chain combines TRBV6-6 with TRBJ1-6; tentatively, D is TRBD1 (6 bases). The CDR3 sequence is 14 residues long. V dropped 6 bases and J dropped 7 bases, with 13 bases sitting between them. Germline CDR1 is MNHNY and CDR2 is SVGAGI (reference sequence). The CDR3 bases are TGTGCCAGCAGACAAGGGCAGGGGAATTCACCCCTCCACTTT. Its translation is CASRQGQGNSPLHF.

The chain links TRBV10-2 to TRBJ2-7; D might be TRBD1 (6 bases). Trimming took off 3 bases at V and 0 bases at J, with 6 bases between the two ends. CDR1 and CDR2 (germline): WSHSY, SAAADI. The CDR3 is 13 amino acids. CDR3: CASSEQGSYEQYF. The DNA for the CDR3 is TGCGCCAGCAGTGAACAGGGCTCCTACGAGCAGTACTTC.